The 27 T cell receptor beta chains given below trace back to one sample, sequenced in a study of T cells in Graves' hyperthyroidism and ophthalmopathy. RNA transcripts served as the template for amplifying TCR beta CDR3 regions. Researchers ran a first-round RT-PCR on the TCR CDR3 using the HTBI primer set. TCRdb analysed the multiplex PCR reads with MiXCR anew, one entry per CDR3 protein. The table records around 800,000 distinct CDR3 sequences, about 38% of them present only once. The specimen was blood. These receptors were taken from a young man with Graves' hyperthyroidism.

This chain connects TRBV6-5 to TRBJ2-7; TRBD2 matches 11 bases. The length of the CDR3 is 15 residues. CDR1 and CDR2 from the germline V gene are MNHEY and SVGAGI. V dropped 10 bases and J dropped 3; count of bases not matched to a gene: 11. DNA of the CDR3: TGTGCCACAAAGGTTGGGACTAGCGGAGGCTACGAGCAGTACTTC. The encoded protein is CATKVGTSGGYEQYF.

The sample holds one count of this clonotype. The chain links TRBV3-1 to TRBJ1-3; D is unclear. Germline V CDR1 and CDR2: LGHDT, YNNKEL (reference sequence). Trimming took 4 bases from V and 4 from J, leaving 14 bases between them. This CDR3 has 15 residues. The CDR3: CASSRSSSRGNTIYF. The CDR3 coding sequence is TGTGCCAGCAGCCGAAGTAGCAGCCGGGGAAACACCATATATTTT.

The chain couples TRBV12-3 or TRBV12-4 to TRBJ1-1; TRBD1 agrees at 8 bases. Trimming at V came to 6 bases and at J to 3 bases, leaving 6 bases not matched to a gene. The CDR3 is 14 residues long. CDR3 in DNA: TGTGCCAGCAGACAACAGGGGGGCGACACTGAAGCTTTCTTT. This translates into CASRQQGGDTEAFF.

CDR3 DNA: TGTGCCACCAGTGATTTGTCGCACAGGTCCGGGGACACTGAAGCTTTCTTT. Protein sequence: CATSDLSHRSGDTEAFF. The chain recombines TRBV24-1 with TRBJ1-1; D may be TRBD1 (5 bases). Deletions cut 0 bases from V and 3 bases from J, with 16 bases between. This CDR3 contains 17 residues. Germline loops: CDR1 KGHDR, CDR2 SFDVKD.

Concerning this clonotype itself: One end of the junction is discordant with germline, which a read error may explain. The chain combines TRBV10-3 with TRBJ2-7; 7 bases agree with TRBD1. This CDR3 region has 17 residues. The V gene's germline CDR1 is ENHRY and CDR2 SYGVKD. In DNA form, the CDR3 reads TGTGCCAGCAGTGAAGCGACCTCCCCGGGACAGCCCTACGAGCAGTACTTC. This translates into CASSEATSPGQPYEQYF.

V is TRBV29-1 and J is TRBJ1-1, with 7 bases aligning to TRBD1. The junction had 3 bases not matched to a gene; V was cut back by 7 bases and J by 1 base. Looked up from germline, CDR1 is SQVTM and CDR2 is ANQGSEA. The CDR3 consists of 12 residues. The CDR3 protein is CSGQGWNTEAFF. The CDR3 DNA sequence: TGCAGCGGACAGGGTTGGAACACTGAAGCTTTCTTT.

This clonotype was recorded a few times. CDR3 sequence: CASNRGAHEQYF. For the CDR3, the DNA is TGTGCCAGCAACCGGGGAGCCCACGAGCAGTACTTC. The V call is TRBV2, the J call TRBJ2-7; D is perhaps TRBD2 (5 bases). The CDR3 consists of 12 residues. Germline V lookup: CDR1 SNHLY, CDR2 FYNNEI. V was clipped by 7 bases and J by 5 bases, with 12 bases between them.

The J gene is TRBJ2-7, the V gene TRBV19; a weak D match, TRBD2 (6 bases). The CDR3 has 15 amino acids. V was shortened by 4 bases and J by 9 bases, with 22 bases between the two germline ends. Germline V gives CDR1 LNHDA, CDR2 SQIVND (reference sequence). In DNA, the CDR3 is TGTGCCAGTAGTACTTCACCGGGACTGACGGTCGGGCAGTACTTC. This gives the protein CASSTSPGLTVGQYF.

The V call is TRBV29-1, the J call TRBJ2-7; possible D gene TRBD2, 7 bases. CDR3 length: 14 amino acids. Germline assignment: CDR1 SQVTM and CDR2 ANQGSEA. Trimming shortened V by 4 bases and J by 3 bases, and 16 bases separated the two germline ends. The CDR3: CSVVGGGENYEQYF. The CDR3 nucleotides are TGCAGCGTTGTAGGGGGAGGGGAAAACTACGAGCAGTACTTC.

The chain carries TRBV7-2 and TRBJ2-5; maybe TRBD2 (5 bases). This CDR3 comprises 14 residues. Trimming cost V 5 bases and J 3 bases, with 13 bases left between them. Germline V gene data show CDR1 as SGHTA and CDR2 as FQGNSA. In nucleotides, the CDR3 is TGTGCCAGCAGCCAGAGCGGTTCTAAAGAGACCCAGTACTTC. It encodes CASSQSGSKETQYF.

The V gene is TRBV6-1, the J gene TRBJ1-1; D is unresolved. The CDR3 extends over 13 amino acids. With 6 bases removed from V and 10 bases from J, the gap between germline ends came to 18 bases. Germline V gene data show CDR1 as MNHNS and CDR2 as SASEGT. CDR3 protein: CASRPKGGFVAFF. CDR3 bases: TGTGCCAGCAGGCCCAAAGGAGGGTTTGTAGCTTTCTTT.

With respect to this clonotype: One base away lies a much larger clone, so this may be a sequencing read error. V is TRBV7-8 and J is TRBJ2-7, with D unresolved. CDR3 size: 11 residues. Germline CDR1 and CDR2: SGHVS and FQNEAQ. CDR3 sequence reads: CARSWDYEQYF. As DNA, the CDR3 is TGTGCCCGCAGCTGGGACTACGAGCAGTACTTC.

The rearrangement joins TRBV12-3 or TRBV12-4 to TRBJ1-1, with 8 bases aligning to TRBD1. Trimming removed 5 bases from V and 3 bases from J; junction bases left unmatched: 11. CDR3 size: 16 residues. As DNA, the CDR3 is TGTGCCAGCAGTCAATACGGACAGGGTACGGACACTGAAGCTTTCTTT. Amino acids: CASSQYGQGTDTEAFF.

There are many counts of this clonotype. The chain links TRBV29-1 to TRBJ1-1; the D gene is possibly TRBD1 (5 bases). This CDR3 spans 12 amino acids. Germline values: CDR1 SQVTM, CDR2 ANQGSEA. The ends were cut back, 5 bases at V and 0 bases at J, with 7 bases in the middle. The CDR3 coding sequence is TGCAGCGTTAAGGGGATGAACACTGAAGCTTTCTTT. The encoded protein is CSVKGMNTEAFF.

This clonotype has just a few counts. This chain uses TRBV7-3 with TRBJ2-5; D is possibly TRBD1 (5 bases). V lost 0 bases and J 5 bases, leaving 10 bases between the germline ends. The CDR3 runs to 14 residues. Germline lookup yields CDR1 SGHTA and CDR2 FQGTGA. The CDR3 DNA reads TGTGCCAGCAGCTTAACAGGGGTCTACGAGACCCAGTACTTC. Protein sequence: CASSLTGVYETQYF.

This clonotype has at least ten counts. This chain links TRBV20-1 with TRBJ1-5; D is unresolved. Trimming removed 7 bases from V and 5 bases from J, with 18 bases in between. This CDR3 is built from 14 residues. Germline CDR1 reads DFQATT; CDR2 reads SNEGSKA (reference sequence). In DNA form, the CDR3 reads TGCAGTGGTAGCGACCGAGGGCAACATCAGCCCCAGCATTTT. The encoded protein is CSGSDRGQHQPQHF.

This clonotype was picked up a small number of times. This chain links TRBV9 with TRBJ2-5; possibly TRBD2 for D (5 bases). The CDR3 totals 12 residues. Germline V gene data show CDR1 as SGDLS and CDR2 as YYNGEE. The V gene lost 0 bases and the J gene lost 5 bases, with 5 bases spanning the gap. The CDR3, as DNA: TGTGCCAGCAGCGTAGGGGAGGAGACCCAGTACTTC. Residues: CASSVGEETQYF.

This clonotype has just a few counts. DNA of the CDR3: TGTGCCAGCAGCGCGACAGGGGCCTCCTACGAGCAGTACTTC. The encoded protein is CASSATGASYEQYF. The chain is built from TRBV9 and TRBJ2-7, with 8 bases that match TRBD1. V shed 3 bases, J shed 0 bases, and the junction held 2 bases outside the gene matches. Germline lookup yields CDR1 SGDLS and CDR2 YYNGEE. This CDR3 contains 14 residues. Looking up the rest from reference TRBV9 and TRBJ2-7 gives the full variable domain: DSGVTQTPKHLITATGQRVTLRCSPRSGDLSVYWYQQSLDQGLQFLIQYYNGEERAKGNILERFSAQQFPDLHSELNLSSLELGDSALYFCASSATGASYEQYFGPGTRLTVT.

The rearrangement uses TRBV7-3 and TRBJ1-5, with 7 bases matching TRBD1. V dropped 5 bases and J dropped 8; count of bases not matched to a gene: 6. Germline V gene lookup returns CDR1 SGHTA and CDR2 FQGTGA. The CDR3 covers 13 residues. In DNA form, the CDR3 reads TGTGCCAGCAGCCCCGGGACAGCCGAGCCCCAGCATTTT. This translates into CASSPGTAEPQHF.

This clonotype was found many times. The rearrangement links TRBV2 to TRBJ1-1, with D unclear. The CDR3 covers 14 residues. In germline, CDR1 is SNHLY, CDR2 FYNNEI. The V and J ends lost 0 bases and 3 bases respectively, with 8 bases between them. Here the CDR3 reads CASSEARQYTEAFF. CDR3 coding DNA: TGTGCCAGCAGTGAAGCGCGGCAGTACACTGAAGCTTTCTTT.

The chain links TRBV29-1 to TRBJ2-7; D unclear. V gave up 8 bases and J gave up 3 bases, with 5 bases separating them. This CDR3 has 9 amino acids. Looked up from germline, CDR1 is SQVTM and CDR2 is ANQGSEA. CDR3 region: CSRSYEQYF. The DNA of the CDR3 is TGCAGCCGGAGCTACGAGCAGTACTTC.

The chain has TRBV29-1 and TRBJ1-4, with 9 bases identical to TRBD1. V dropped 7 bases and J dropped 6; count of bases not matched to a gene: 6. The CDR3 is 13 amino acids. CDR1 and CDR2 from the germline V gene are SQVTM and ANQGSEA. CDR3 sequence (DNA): TGCAGCGGGGGGACAGGGAACTATGAAAAACTGTTTTTT. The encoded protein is CSGGTGNYEKLFF.

Written as DNA, the CDR3 is TGCAGTGCTACGCTAGGGGGACAGGACAACTATGGCTACACCTTC. This gives the protein CSATLGGQDNYGYTF. The chain couples TRBV20-1 to TRBJ1-2; 8 positions agree with TRBD1. The CDR3 covers 15 residues. CDR1 DFQATT and CDR2 SNEGSKA come from the germline V gene (reference sequence). J gave up 2 bases and V 4 bases, and 9 bases lay outside the gene matches.

Written as DNA, the CDR3 is TGTGCCACCAGCAGAGATGCGGAGCGGGGGGAAAAACTGTTTTTT. Its translation: CATSRDAERGEKLFF. The chain employs TRBV15 and TRBJ1-4, with a weak D call TRBD1 (5 bases). Germline lookup yields CDR1 LNHNV and CDR2 YYDKDF (reference sequence). This CDR3 is 15 amino acids long. Trimming cost V 0 bases and J 8 bases, with 13 bases left between them. The full variable domain, its missing parts supplied by reference TRBV15 and TRBJ1-4, is DAMVIQNPRYQVTQFGKPVTLSCSQTLNHNVMYWYQQKSSQAPKLLFHYYDKDFNNEADTPDNFQSRRPNTSFCFLDIRSPGLGDTAMYLCATSRDAERGEKLFFGSGTQLSVL.

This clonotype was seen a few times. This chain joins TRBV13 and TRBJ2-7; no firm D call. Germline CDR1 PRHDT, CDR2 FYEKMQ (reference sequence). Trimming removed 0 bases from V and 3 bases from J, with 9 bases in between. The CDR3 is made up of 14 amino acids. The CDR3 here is CASSLGFSVYEQYF. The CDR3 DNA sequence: TGTGCCAGCAGCTTAGGGTTCAGCGTCTACGAGCAGTACTTC.

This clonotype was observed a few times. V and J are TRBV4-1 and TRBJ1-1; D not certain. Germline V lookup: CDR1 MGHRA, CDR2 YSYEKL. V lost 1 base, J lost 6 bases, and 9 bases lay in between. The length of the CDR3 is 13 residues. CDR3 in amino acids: CASSQGPSPEAFF. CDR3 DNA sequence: TGCGCCAGCAGCCAAGGACCGTCCCCTGAAGCTTTCTTT.

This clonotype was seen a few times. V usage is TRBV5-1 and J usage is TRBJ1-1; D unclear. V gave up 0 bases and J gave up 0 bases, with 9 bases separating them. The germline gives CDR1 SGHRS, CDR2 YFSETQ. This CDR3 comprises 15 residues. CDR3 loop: CASSLDGIMNTEAFF. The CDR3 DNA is TGCGCCAGCAGCTTGGATGGGATCATGAACACTGAAGCTTTCTTT.